A selection of T cell receptor beta chains follows, all from one sample in a study of blood T cells in healthy people across ages. One entry per CDR3 protein, called by TCRdb with MiXCR from the 5' RACE reads. The sample has hundreds of thousands of distinct CDR3 sequences; 20% to 30% are singletons. The data also belong to a second study, concerning T cells of mothers and their children.

The material sequenced was blood. These receptors were obtained from a boy younger than 18 in good health. CDR3s include the opening cysteine and the closing phenylalanine or tryptophan. D genes are given only for firm matches. Clone size appears in some rows only: once, few, many, or a class for an expanded clone.

>TRBD2|NA|17|TRBV12-3/TRBV12-4|TRBJ2-3
CASSLYGRGSSTDTQYF
TGTGCCAGCAGTTTATACGGGAGGGGATCGTCCACAGATACGCAGTATTTT
>NA|few|15|TRBV4-1|TRBJ2-7
CASGQDKRQTYEQYF
TGCGCCAGCGGCCAAGATAAGAGGCAGACCTACGAGCAGTACTTC
>NA|few|14|TRBV13|TRBJ1-2
CASSEQGAPYGYTF
TGTGCCAGCAGCGAACAGGGTGCCCCCTATGGCTACACCTTC
>NA|few|15|TRBV7-9|TRBJ2-7
CASEGGRDVTYEQYF
TGTGCCTCGGAGGGGGGGCGGGACGTCACCTACGAGCAGTACTTC
>NA|NA|16|TRBV5-1|TRBJ2-6
CASSAGSSSGANVLTF
TGCGCCAGCAGCGCGGGGTCGAGCTCTGGGGCCAACGTCCTGACTTTC
>NA|few|13|TRBV28|TRBJ2-1
CASSLYRNNEQFF
TGTGCCAGCAGTTTGTACAGAAACAATGAGCAGTTCTTC
>TRBD2|few|16|TRBV7-2|TRBJ2-5
CASSSTSGGGGETQYF
TGTGCCAGCAGCTCCACTAGCGGGGGGGGAGGAGAGACCCAGTACTTC
>TRBD1|NA|14|TRBV14|TRBJ1-6
CASRWTGRNSPLHF
TGTGCCAGCAGATGGACAGGGCGTAATTCACCCCTCCACTTT
>TRBD1|few|13|TRBV28|TRBJ2-5
CATAQGEQETQYF
TGTGCCACCGCACAGGGGGAACAAGAGACCCAGTACTTC
>TRBD2|once|14|TRBV20-1|TRBJ2-7
CSAWPGLEPDQQYF
TGCAGTGCTTGGCCGGGACTAGAGCCCGATCAGCAGTACTTC
>NA|few|18|TRBV7-9|TRBJ2-1
CASSLGDKGGRSYNEQFF
TGTGCCAGCAGCTTAGGAGACAAGGGGGGTCGCTCCTACAATGAGCAGTTCTTC
>NA|NA|16|TRBV7-9|TRBJ2-7
CASSLASGQETYEQYF
TGTGCCAGCAGCTTAGCGTCGGGGCAGGAGACCTACGAGCAGTACTTC